This passage covers 30 T cell receptor beta chains from one sample sequenced in a study of T cell responses to AZD1222 COVID-19 vaccine. Profiling relied on immunoSEQ multiplex PCR, and the TCRdb table lists in-frame clones only, not all of them. Among approximately 68,000 clones, more than 75% were seen once, and the ten largest hold more than 4.5%. The sequenced sample was peripheral blood, obtained 28 days after the second dose of the MenACWY control vaccine. The receptors derive from an adult who received the MenACWY meningococcal vaccine as a control.

V gene TRBV4-3 combines with J gene TRBJ2-6, with TRBD2 matching 9 bases. The germline V gene has CDR1 LGHNA and CDR2 YSLEER. The CDR3 extends over 19 amino acids. V gave up 0 bases and J gave up 1 base; unmatched junction bases: 7. In DNA form, the CDR3 reads TGCGCCAGCAGCCAAGAGTCCCTAGCGGGGTATTCTGGGGCCAACGTCCTGACTTTC. This gives the protein CASSQESLAGYSGANVLTF.

This clone was seen a single time. The V and J genes are TRBV6-5 and TRBJ1-5; a weak D match, TRBD1 (6 bases). The CDR3 is made up of 15 amino acids. In germline, CDR1 is MNHEY, CDR2 SVGAGI. V lost 0 bases and J 5 bases, leaving 11 bases between the germline ends. CDR3 residues: CASSYSGGADQPQHF. The CDR3 nucleotides read TGTGCCAGCAGTTACTCAGGGGGGGCAGATCAGCCCCAGCATTTT.

This chain joins TRBV28 and TRBJ2-5; D perhaps matches TRBD1 (5 bases). Deletions cut 6 bases from V and 9 bases from J, with 17 bases between. This CDR3 contains 13 residues. Germline-derived CDR1 and CDR2 are MDHEN and SYDVKM. CDR3 sequence: CASRGMGKGAQYF. CDR3 coding DNA: TGTGCCAGCAGAGGAATGGGAAAAGGGGCCCAGTACTTC.

The count of this clone is one. This chain connects TRBV28 to TRBJ2-2; D is perhaps TRBD1 (6 bases). V was clipped by 0 bases and J by 1 base, with 9 bases between them. CDR1 and CDR2 (germline): MDHEN, SYDVKM. This CDR3 is built from 16 residues. CDR3 amino acids: CASSLWRTVNTGELFF. CDR3 nucleotides: TGTGCCAGCAGTTTATGGAGGACAGTGAACACCGGGGAGCTGTTTTTT.

The V gene is TRBV5-1, the J gene TRBJ1-2; 7 bases are a match to TRBD1. The CDR3 contains 14 residues. The germline gives CDR1 SGHRS, CDR2 YFSETQ. V gave up 4 bases and J gave up 2 bases; unmatched junction bases: 5. The CDR3 spells CASSPRDSNYGYTF. The CDR3 DNA is TGCGCCAGCAGCCCAAGGGACAGCAACTATGGCTACACCTTC.

The gene calls are TRBV5-8 and TRBJ1-2, with a weak D call TRBD1 (5 bases). The V end lost 4 bases, the J end lost 8 bases, and 15 bases lay between the germline ends. The germline V gene encodes CDR1 SGHTS and CDR2 YDEGEE. The CDR3 has 13 amino acids. CDR3 amino acids: CASSPRGNGGYTF. CDR3 nucleotides: TGTGCCAGCAGCCCGCGGGGGAACGGAGGCTACACCTTC.

The rearrangement joins TRBV28 to TRBJ2-1; 9 bases map to TRBD1. This CDR3 contains 13 residues. Germline V gene sequence: CDR1 MDHEN, CDR2 SYDVKM. After removal of 5 bases from V and 9 bases from J, the junction contained 5 bases not matched to a gene. The DNA for the CDR3 is TGTGCCAGCAGTATAACAGGGGGCGCTGAGCAGTTCTTC. The encoded protein is CASSITGGAEQFF.

CDR3 DNA sequence: TGTGCCAGCAGCTTAGCGCTACAGGGTGGGGCTGAAGCTTTCTTT. Its translation is CASSLALQGGAEAFF. The chain links TRBV7-2 to TRBJ1-1, with a weak D call TRBD1 (6 bases). Germline V gene data show CDR1 as SGHTA and CDR2 as FQGNSA. Between the trimmed V and J ends, which lost 0 bases and 6 bases, there was a span of 14 bases. The CDR3 covers 15 residues.

This chain connects TRBV7-2 to TRBJ2-1; 8 bases line up with TRBD1. Unmatched junction bases numbered 7, after V lost 0 bases and J lost 6 bases. This CDR3 comprises 16 residues. The germline V gene has CDR1 SGHTA and CDR2 FQGNSA. DNA for the CDR3: TGTGCCAGCAGCTTAGCGGGCAGGGGGCGCACCAATGAGCAGTTCTTC. This sequence encodes CASSLAGRGRTNEQFF.

The J gene is TRBJ2-7, the V gene TRBV7-2; TRBD2 is a possible D gene (6 bases). Per the germline V gene, CDR1 is SGHTA and CDR2 is FQGNSA. The CDR3 spans 15 residues. With 7 bases removed from V and 0 bases from J, the gap between germline ends came to 16 bases. CDR3 in amino acids: CASTARGDFSYEQYF. CDR3 coding DNA: TGTGCCAGCACCGCCCGTGGGGACTTCTCCTACGAGCAGTACTTC.

The rearrangement uses TRBV4-1 and TRBJ1-1; 7 nucleotides align to TRBD1. The CDR3 has 13 residues. V lost 9 bases to trimming and J lost 3 bases; unmatched junction nucleotides: 7. Germline CDR1 MGHRA, CDR2 YSYEKL. CDR3 DNA sequence: TGCGCCAGTCGCCTTACAGGGGACACTGAAGCTTTCTTT. Translating it yields CASRLTGDTEAFF.

This clone was seen many times. The chain has TRBV7-2 and TRBJ2-1; 11 bases agree with TRBD2. The CDR3 extends over 15 amino acids. The germline gives CDR1 SGHTA, CDR2 FQGNSA. J lost 5 bases, V lost 7 bases, and 7 bases had no gene match. CDR3 loop: CASNMQGLADNEQFF. CDR3 DNA: TGTGCCAGCAACATGCAGGGACTAGCGGACAATGAGCAGTTCTTC.

In DNA, the CDR3 is TGTGCCAGCTCACTCGGGACAGGGGGTAATAATTCACCCCTCCACTTT. Translating gives CASSLGTGGNNSPLHF. The rearrangement joins TRBV18 to TRBJ1-6; 11 bases are shared with TRBD1. Germline V gene sequence: CDR1 KGHSH, CDR2 LQKENI. The CDR3 sequence is 16 residues long. Unmatched junction bases numbered 4, after V lost 4 bases and J lost 5 bases.

The chain links TRBV4-1 to TRBJ2-7; TRBD1 might be the D (5 bases). CDR3 length equals 15 residues. Trimming pared 4 bases from V and 2 bases from J, leaving 15 bases between. CDR1 MGHRA and CDR2 YSYEKL come from the germline V gene. CDR3 protein: CASSRSRQSPYEQYF. CDR3 nucleotides: TGCGCCAGCAGCCGATCCCGACAGTCCCCCTACGAGCAGTACTTC.

The J gene is TRBJ2-7, the V gene TRBV3-1 (or the pseudogene TRBV3-2), with D possibly being TRBD1 (6 bases). Per germline, CDR1 LGHDT and CDR2 YNNKEL (reference sequence). The V end lost 0 bases, the J end lost 7 bases, and 25 bases lay between the germline ends. The CDR3 runs to 18 residues. CDR3 region: CASSQDQSIPRGRQEQYF. The CDR3 DNA is TGTGCCAGCAGCCAAGATCAGTCGATACCCAGGGGACGGCAGGAGCAGTACTTC.

J is TRBJ2-7 and V is TRBV5-1; tentatively, D is TRBD1 or TRBD2 (5 bases each). The CDR3 has 15 amino acids. Trimming removed 0 bases at V and 1 base at J, with 11 bases between. Germline V gene data show CDR1 as SGHRS and CDR2 as YFSETQ. The CDR3: CASSLGVGTSYEQYF. The CDR3 nucleotides read TGCGCCAGCAGCTTGGGGGTCGGGACGTCCTACGAGCAGTACTTC.

The rearrangement joins TRBV9 to TRBJ2-1, with 7 nucleotides matching TRBD2. Germline lookup yields CDR1 SGDLS and CDR2 YYNGEE. The CDR3 is 15 residues long. Trimming at V came to 0 bases and at J to 7 bases, leaving 7 bases not matched to a gene. DNA of the CDR3: TGTGCCAGCAGCGTAGACGCGGGAGCGGCTAATGAGCAGTTCTTC. As protein: CASSVDAGAANEQFF.

The chain carries TRBV19 and TRBJ1-2; D may be TRBD1 (5 bases). V shed 0 bases and J shed 7 bases, with 12 bases lying between them. The CDR3 consists of 14 residues. Germline CDR1 is LNHDA and CDR2 is SQIVND (reference sequence). CDR3 amino acids: CASSIDRERGGYTF. CDR3 DNA sequence: TGTGCCAGTAGTATAGACAGGGAACGCGGTGGCTACACCTTC.

V usage is TRBV15 and J usage is TRBJ2-2, with a possible D match to TRBD2 (5 bases). Looked up from germline, CDR1 is LNHNV and CDR2 is YYDKDF (reference sequence). The germline V and J ends were trimmed by 2 bases and 5 bases, with 15 bases remaining between them. The CDR3 contains 16 residues. This CDR3 is CATSRSRGSGTGELFF. The CDR3 DNA reads TGTGCCACCAGCAGATCGAGAGGTTCGGGGACCGGGGAGCTGTTTTTT. Drawing the rest from reference TRBV15 and TRBJ2-2, the complete variable domain is DAMVIQNPRYQVTQFGKPVTLSCSQTLNHNVMYWYQQKSSQAPKLLFHYYDKDFNNEADTPDNFQSRRPNTSFCFLDIRSPGLGDTAMYLCATSRSRGSGTGELFFGEGSRLTVL.

This clone was recorded only once. The V and J genes are TRBV19 and TRBJ1-5; D perhaps matches TRBD1 (5 bases). Germline CDR1 and CDR2: LNHDA and SQIVND (reference sequence). V was clipped by 9 bases and J by 0 bases, with 18 bases between them. The CDR3 extends over 16 amino acids. CDR3 sequence reads: CASSSVGDYSNQPQHF. The CDR3, as DNA: TGTGCCAGCTCCTCGGTGGGGGATTATAGCAATCAGCCCCAGCATTTT.

The rearrangement uses TRBV4-3 and TRBJ2-2; TRBD1 aligns across 8 bases. CDR1 is LGHNA and CDR2 is YSLEER in the germline V gene. V shed 4 bases and J 6 bases; nucleotides not matched to a gene: 10. CDR3 length equals 16 residues. CDR3 region: CASSRYGQGRAGELFF. As DNA, the CDR3 is TGCGCCAGCAGCCGATACGGACAGGGAAGGGCCGGGGAGCTGTTTTTT.

The chain uses TRBV19 and TRBJ1-4; D is uncertain. The germline V gene encodes CDR1 LNHDA and CDR2 SQIVND (reference sequence). This CDR3 contains 14 residues. Trimming cost V 5 bases and J 7 bases, with 14 bases left between them. CDR3 loop: CASSPSLRGEKLFF. The CDR3 DNA sequence: TGTGCCAGTAGTCCGTCCCTGCGGGGTGAAAAACTGTTTTTT.

The chain has TRBV28 and TRBJ2-7, with D tentatively TRBD2 (5 bases). Germline assignment: CDR1 MDHEN and CDR2 SYDVKM. The CDR3 is 15 amino acids. V lost 6 bases and J 1 base, leaving 16 bases between the germline ends. The CDR3 loop reads CASRETDGVSYEQYF. DNA for the CDR3: TGTGCCAGCAGAGAAACGGACGGGGTTTCCTACGAGCAGTACTTC.

This clone was counted once. This rearrangement joins TRBV3-1 (or the pseudogene TRBV3-2) to TRBJ1-4, with 8 bases matching TRBD1. This CDR3 is 14 amino acids long. CDR1 and CDR2 from the germline V gene are LGHDT and YNNKEL (reference sequence). After removal of 4 bases from V and 7 bases from J, the junction contained 5 bases not matched to a gene. CDR3 bases: TGTGCCAGCAGCCGGGAACAGGGGGGTGAAAAACTGTTTTTT. As protein: CASSREQGGEKLFF.

This chain connects TRBV3-1 (or the pseudogene TRBV3-2) to TRBJ1-2, with 10 nucleotides matching TRBD1. CDR1 is LGHDT and CDR2 is YNNKEL in the germline V gene (reference sequence). CDR3 length: 17 residues. The V segment lost 4 bases and the J segment 8 bases; nucleotides outside the gene matches: 16. CDR3 DNA: TGTGCCAGCAGCCCAGGTGGGACAGGGGCCCGGTCCTTGGGCTACACCTTC. Its protein is CASSPGGTGARSLGYTF.

The chain has TRBV15 and TRBJ1-2, with D hard to call. Deletions cut 1 base from V and 2 bases from J, with 11 bases between. CDR1 is LNHNV, CDR2 YYDKDF, per germline (reference sequence). The CDR3 spans 15 residues. The CDR3 region is CATSRVRSSNYGYTF. DNA for the CDR3: TGTGCCACCAGCAGAGTCCGGTCCAGCAACTATGGCTACACCTTC.

This clone was seen only once. The sample carries other DNA sequences with the same CDR3. V gene TRBV18 combines with J gene TRBJ2-7, with D perhaps TRBD1 (6 bases). V was trimmed by 3 bases and J by 3 bases, leaving 6 bases between them. The CDR3 contains 12 residues. The germline gives CDR1 KGHSH, CDR2 LQKENI. The DNA of the CDR3 is TGTGCCAGCTCACCGACAGGCTACGAGCAGTACTTC. It yields the protein CASSPTGYEQYF.

The J gene is TRBJ1-2, the V gene TRBV9; D not resolved. V lost 3 bases to trimming and J lost 5 bases, with 11 bases between them. In germline, CDR1 is SGDLS, CDR2 YYNGEE. This CDR3 comprises 13 residues. The DNA of the CDR3 is TGTGCCAGCAGCGAACGAGGACTTTATGGCTACACCTTC. Encoded protein: CASSERGLYGYTF.

The CDR3 is CASSQGTGGSYEQYF. The CDR3 bases are TGTGCCAGCAGCCAAGGGACAGGGGGCTCCTACGAGCAGTACTTC. V usage is TRBV4-2 and J usage is TRBJ2-7, with TRBD1 matching over 10 bases. With 1 base clipped from V and 0 bases from J, the junction kept 0 bases outside the gene matches. The V gene's germline CDR1 is LGHNA and CDR2 YNFKEQ. This CDR3 spans 15 amino acids.

This chain links TRBV20-1 with TRBJ1-2, with 9 nucleotides matching TRBD1. Per the germline V gene, CDR1 is DFQATT and CDR2 is SNEGSKA (reference sequence). The CDR3 totals 11 residues. CDR3 nucleotides: TGCGGGGAGGACAGGGGCTATGGCTACACCTTC. Amino acid sequence: CGEDRGYGYTF.